This T cell receptor (beta chain) was captured in a study of blood T cell repertoires in COVID-19. This CDR3 is 13 amino acids long. V lost 1 base, J lost 4 bases, and 7 bases lay in between. Germline V gene lookup returns CDR1 MGHDK and CDR2 SYGVNS. Profiling relied on immunoSEQ multiplex PCR, and the TCRdb table lists in-frame clones only, not all of them. The sample includes about 250,000 clones, 87% of them seen just once. Sequencing was carried out using peripheral blood. The chain carries TRBV25-1 and TRBJ1-1; the D gene is possibly TRBD1 (6 bases). The origin of this receptor is a young man with active or convalescent COVID-19. In DNA form, the CDR3 reads TGTGCCAGCAGTGAATGGGGGCTCACTGAAGCTTTCTTT. Residues: CASSEWGLTEAFF.